What follows are 29 T cell receptor beta chains derived from one specimen sequenced in a study of T-cell reconstitution after alpha-beta-depleted transplantation in children. Preparation of the TCRbeta library was carried out with unique molecular identifiers. TCRdb passed the PCR reads through MiXCR, listing each CDR3 protein once. The sample consists of hundreds of thousands of distinct CDR3 sequences, more than 9% of them appearing once. Sequenced material: peripheral blood, taken 180 days after TCRalphabeta/CD19-depleted stem cell transplant. The receptors derive from a male patient aged 2-10 years who had a stem cell transplant for chronic granulomatous disease, so the T cells may come from the graft donor.

This clonotype was picked up many times. V is TRBV20-1 and J is TRBJ2-2; 9 bases align to TRBD2. The V and J ends lost 0 bases and 4 bases, in that order; junction bases with no gene match: 6. The CDR3 has 16 residues. CDR1 is DFQATT, CDR2 SNEGSKA, per germline (reference sequence). The CDR3 DNA is TGCAGTGCTAGAGATACTAGCGGGTTTGGCACCGGGGAGCTGTTTTTT. The encoded protein is CSARDTSGFGTGELFF.

There are many counts of this clonotype. The chain recombines TRBV7-8 with TRBJ1-4, with a possible D match to TRBD1 (5 bases). V was clipped by 3 bases and J by 8 bases, with 16 bases between them. The CDR3 has 15 residues. CDR1 and CDR2 from the germline V gene are SGHVS and FQNEAQ. The CDR3 sequence is CASSLGVRVQEKLFF. CDR3 coding DNA: TGTGCCAGCAGCTTGGGGGTGCGGGTACAAGAAAAACTGTTTTTT.

This clonotype was detected many times. The rearrangement links TRBV12-3 or TRBV12-4 to TRBJ1-1; 8 bases line up with TRBD1. V was pared by 0 bases and J by 4 bases, with 1 base of the junction left unmatched. The CDR3 consists of 14 residues. The CDR3 sequence: CASSLAGTGTEAFF. CDR3 DNA sequence: TGTGCCAGCAGTTTAGCGGGGACAGGCACTGAAGCTTTCTTT.

This clonotype was observed at least ten times. The gene calls are TRBV30 and TRBJ2-2; TRBD2 is a possible D gene (5 bases). This CDR3 region has 13 residues. The V and J ends lost 0 bases and 7 bases respectively, with 9 bases between them. CDR1 GTSNPN and CDR2 SVGIG come from the germline V gene (reference sequence). The CDR3 sequence is CAWSVLAGGELFF. In DNA form, the CDR3 reads TGTGCCTGGAGTGTTCTAGCTGGCGGGGAGCTGTTTTTT.

On this clonotype: A much more abundant neighbour one base away suggests this may be a read error. The chain couples TRBV7-7 to TRBJ2-2; no clear D gene. With 5 bases removed from V and 3 bases from J, the gap between germline ends came to 10 bases. This CDR3 is built from 14 residues. Germline V CDR1 and CDR2: SSHAT, FNYEAQ (reference sequence). CDR3 region: CASSPLYYTGELFF. The CDR3 DNA is TGTGCCAGCAGCCCCTTATACTACACCGGGGAGCTGTTTTTT.

This clonotype was detected many times. The chain couples TRBV7-8 to TRBJ2-1; 15 nucleotides match TRBD2. V was clipped by 3 bases and J by 5 bases; unmatched bases: 11. This CDR3 region has 19 residues. Germline V gene lookup returns CDR1 SGHVS and CDR2 FQNEAQ. Written as DNA, the CDR3 is TGTGCCAGCAGCTTCCGGACTAGCGGGAGGGCCTCGGTCCACAATGAGCAGTTCTTC. It is translated as CASSFRTSGRASVHNEQFF.

This clonotype was counted many times. This chain links TRBV7-9 with TRBJ2-5; D unresolved. The CDR3 loop spans 13 amino acids. Germline CDR1 reads SEHNR; CDR2 reads FQNEAQ (reference sequence). The V end was cut by 5 bases, the J end by 3 bases, with 10 bases between. Written as DNA, the CDR3 is TGTGCCAGCAGCAGGATCGAGAAAGAGACCCAGTACTTC. It specifies CASSRIEKETQYF.

This clonotype has at least ten counts. This chain joins TRBV20-1 and TRBJ2-5; no clear D. This CDR3 contains 13 residues. Trimming removed 3 bases from V and 2 bases from J, with 10 bases in between. Germline lookup yields CDR1 DFQATT and CDR2 SNEGSKA (reference sequence). The CDR3 is CSARILVQETQYF. The DNA of the CDR3 is TGCAGTGCTAGGATCCTAGTTCAAGAGACCCAGTACTTC.

This clonotype was counted at least ten times. This sequence joins TRBV5-1 and TRBJ2-7; perhaps TRBD2 as D (5 bases). V lost 4 bases and J lost 4, with 36 bases in between. CDR1 and CDR2 from the germline V gene are SGHRS and YFSETQ. This CDR3 contains 21 residues. CDR3 sequence reads: CASSMGGPMSMRGMRWYEQYF. In DNA, the CDR3 is TGCGCCAGCAGCATGGGCGGGCCCATGAGTATGCGAGGGATGAGGTGGTACGAGCAGTACTTC.

The chain employs TRBV5-8 and TRBJ1-5, with 8 bases that match TRBD1. J was trimmed by 3 bases and V by 4 bases; bases with no gene match: 6. Germline CDR1 and CDR2: SGHTS and YDEGEE. The CDR3 has 15 residues. The CDR3 protein is CASSDRQGLNQPQHF. The CDR3 DNA is TGTGCCAGCAGCGACAGACAGGGGCTCAATCAGCCCCAGCATTTT.

This clonotype has a count of ten or more. The chain links TRBV20-1 to TRBJ2-7; tentatively, D is TRBD1 (5 bases). Germline V gene data show CDR1 as DFQATT and CDR2 as SNEGSKA (reference sequence). The CDR3 is 13 amino acids. V lost 3 bases and J 0 bases, leaving 9 bases between the germline ends. Here the CDR3 reads CSARDIDSYEQYF. The CDR3 nucleotides read TGCAGTGCTAGGGACATTGACTCCTACGAGCAGTACTTC.

In its sample, this clonotype was seen many times. J is TRBJ2-5 and V is TRBV10-3; tentatively, D is TRBD1 (6 bases). There are 16 residues in the CDR3. CDR1 is ENHRY and CDR2 is SYGVKD in the germline V gene. Deletions cut 3 bases from V and 0 bases from J, with 14 bases between. The CDR3 coding sequence is TGTGCCATCAGTGACAGGGGCTCCCTTTACCAAGAGACCCAGTACTTC. It is translated as CAISDRGSLYQETQYF.

A remark on this clonotype: One end of the junction fails to match germline, which may point to a read error. CDR3 in DNA: TGTGCCAGCAGCGGGAGTCTCACAGATACGCATTATTTT. The encoded protein is CASSGSLTDTHYF. The rearrangement joins TRBV11-3 to TRBJ2-3, with D possibly matching TRBD2 (5 bases). Looked up from germline, CDR1 is SGHNT and CDR2 is YENEEA. The CDR3 loop spans 13 amino acids.

This clonotype was picked up many times. V usage is TRBV9 and J usage is TRBJ2-6; D uncertain. The germline V gene has CDR1 SGDLS and CDR2 YYNGEE. V was trimmed by 0 bases and J by 4 bases, leaving 8 bases between them. This CDR3 contains 15 residues. The CDR3 here is CASSVVGSGANVLTF. The CDR3 region has the DNA TGTGCCAGCAGCGTAGTGGGATCCGGGGCCAACGTCCTGACTTTC.

This clonotype came up many times. The chain employs TRBV7-8 and TRBJ2-1, with TRBD2 matching 8 bases. The CDR3 is 16 residues long. Trimming removed 1 base from V and 9 bases from J; junction bases left unmatched: 11. Germline CDR1 and CDR2: SGHVS and FQNEAQ. CDR3 amino acids: CASSLGGLDSGSEQFF. The CDR3 DNA is TGTGCCAGCAGCTTAGGGGGACTAGATAGTGGGAGTGAGCAGTTCTTC.

Ten or more counts support this clonotype. J is TRBJ2-3 and V is TRBV2; 9 nucleotides match TRBD2. This CDR3 has 16 residues. The germline CDR1 and CDR2 sequences are SNHLY and FYNNEI. J lost 1 base, V lost 7 bases, and 9 bases had no gene match. The DNA for the CDR3 is TGTGCCAGCAAGAGGCGGGAGGGGGCTGGCACAGATACGCAGTATTTT. Protein sequence: CASKRREGAGTDTQYF.

This clonotype was counted many times. The rearrangement links TRBV4-3 to TRBJ2-7; 9 bases align to TRBD2. The CDR3 has 16 residues. Germline values: CDR1 LGHNA, CDR2 YSLEER. Losses at the gene ends were 4 bases for V and 4 bases for J; bases not matched to a gene: 11. The CDR3 region has the DNA TGCGCCAGCAGCCTCAGGGCGGGAGGGTTTTCGTACGAGCAGTACTTC. Its translation is CASSLRAGGFSYEQYF.

In the case of this clonotype: Just one base apart from a much larger clone, this may be a read error. The V and J genes are TRBV10-1 and TRBJ2-7; possible D gene TRBD2, 6 bases. CDR1 WNHNN and CDR2 SYGVQD come from the germline V gene (reference sequence). Trimming removed 3 bases at V and 2 bases at J, with 11 bases between. The CDR3 contains 14 residues. The CDR3 nucleotides are TGCGCCAGCAGTGATGAGCGGGTCCCCTACGAGCAGTACTTC. Translation gives CASSDERVPYEQYF.

This clonotype was recorded many times. The chain carries TRBV28 and TRBJ2-5; D is possibly TRBD2 (6 bases). This CDR3 comprises 14 residues. Germline assignment: CDR1 MDHEN and CDR2 SYDVKM. Trimming removed 5 bases at V and 4 bases at J, with 14 bases between. The DNA for the CDR3 is TGTGCCAGCAGTCCCAGGGACTGGGCAGAGACCCAGTACTTC. Translating gives CASSPRDWAETQYF.

This clonotype was recorded at least ten times. J is TRBJ2-1 and V is TRBV27, with 10 bases aligning to TRBD2. The V and J ends lost 5 bases and 4 bases, in that order; junction bases with no gene match: 5. CDR1 MNHEY and CDR2 SMNVEV come from the germline V gene (reference sequence). CDR3 length: 15 residues. The CDR3 loop is CASSTALAGYNEQFF. CDR3 DNA sequence: TGTGCCAGCAGTACTGCACTAGCGGGATACAATGAGCAGTTCTTC.

This clonotype was counted ten times or more. The J gene is TRBJ1-1, the V gene TRBV6-2 or TRBV6-3; D possibly corresponds to TRBD1 (5 bases). V shed 6 bases and J shed 1 base, with 18 bases lying between them. CDR1 is MNHEY, CDR2 SVGEGT, per germline. The CDR3 is 16 residues long. The chain's CDR3 is CASSPGRLPPNTEAFF. CDR3 bases: TGTGCCAGCAGCCCGGGACGGCTCCCTCCGAACACTGAAGCTTTCTTT.

With respect to this clonotype: This may come from a read error, since a much larger clone is one base off. This rearrangement joins TRBV20-1 to TRBJ2-7; 7 nucleotides line up with TRBD2. Trimming at V came to 2 bases and at J to 7 bases, leaving 2 bases not matched to a gene. Germline values: CDR1 DFQATT, CDR2 SNEGSKA (reference sequence). This CDR3 has 11 amino acids. The CDR3, as DNA: TGCAGTGCTAGACCACTAGCGGAGCAGTACTTC. This translates into CSARPLAEQYF.

This clonotype appeared many times. V usage is TRBV27 and J usage is TRBJ2-1; TRBD2 might be the D (5 bases). This CDR3 spans 15 amino acids. Looked up from germline, CDR1 is MNHEY and CDR2 is SMNVEV (reference sequence). Trimming shortened V by 4 bases and J by 2 bases, and 12 bases separated the two germline ends. CDR3 in DNA: TGTGCCAGCAGTTCGCCGGGAAATACCTACAATGAGCAGTTCTTC. Protein: CASSSPGNTYNEQFF.

This clonotype was recorded many times. The chain couples TRBV5-1 to TRBJ2-1, with 11 bases lining up with TRBD1. Trimming cost V 4 bases and J 7 bases; bases outside gene matches: 16. The CDR3 extends over 18 amino acids. CDR1 SGHRS and CDR2 YFSETQ come from the germline V gene. The CDR3 protein is CASSPGQGEGEGLNEQFF. The CDR3 bases are TGCGCCAGCAGCCCGGGACAGGGGGAAGGGGAGGGCCTTAATGAGCAGTTCTTC.

Note on this clonotype: A much more abundant neighbour one base away suggests this may be a read error. The genes are TRBV27 and TRBJ2-7; TRBD2 might be the D (5 bases). The CDR3 loop spans 13 amino acids. Deletions cut 7 bases from V and 6 bases from J, with 16 bases between. The germline CDR1 and CDR2 sequences are MNHEY and SMNVEV (reference sequence). CDR3 residues: CASTLKFGGEQYF. Here the CDR3 DNA reads TGTGCCAGCACTTTGAAGTTTGGAGGCGAGCAGTACTTC.

This clonotype was counted ten times or more. A read error may account for a junction end that differs from germline. The chain links TRBV7-2 to TRBJ2-2; D assignment may be TRBD1 or TRBD2 (6 bases each). The germline gives CDR1 SGHTA, CDR2 FQGNSA. CDR3 size: 16 residues. The CDR3, as DNA: TGTGCCAGCAACTTAGTGAGGGGGGCCCTCACCGGGGAGCTGTTTTTT. Amino acid sequence: CASNLVRGALTGELFF.

This clonotype was found many times. The V and J genes are TRBV10-3 and TRBJ2-5; no clear D. Trimming shortened V by 1 base and J by 5 bases, and 2 bases separated the two germline ends. This CDR3 has 11 amino acids. Germline values: CDR1 ENHRY, CDR2 SYGVKD. CDR3 DNA sequence: TGTGCCATCAGTGAGTTTGAGACCCAGTACTTC. This codes for CAISEFETQYF.

This clonotype was seen repeatedly, ten times or more. V is TRBV4-1 and J is TRBJ1-2, with 11 bases fitting TRBD1. The CDR3 has 15 residues. Germline CDR1 MGHRA, CDR2 YSYEKL. V dropped 1 base and J dropped 6; count of bases not matched to a gene: 4. DNA for the CDR3: TGCGCCAGCAGCCAAGTGGACAGGGGGCATGATGGCTACACCTTC. Translating it yields CASSQVDRGHDGYTF.

This clonotype was seen many times. This chain joins TRBV18 and TRBJ2-2; the D call may be TRBD1 or TRBD2 (6 bases each). Germline V gene lookup returns CDR1 KGHSH and CDR2 LQKENI. Trimming left V 8 bases short and J 6 bases short, with 10 bases between. The CDR3 has 12 amino acids. The CDR3 DNA reads TGTGCCAGCGCCGGGGGCGCCGGGGAGCTGTTTTTT. Its protein is CASAGGAGELFF.